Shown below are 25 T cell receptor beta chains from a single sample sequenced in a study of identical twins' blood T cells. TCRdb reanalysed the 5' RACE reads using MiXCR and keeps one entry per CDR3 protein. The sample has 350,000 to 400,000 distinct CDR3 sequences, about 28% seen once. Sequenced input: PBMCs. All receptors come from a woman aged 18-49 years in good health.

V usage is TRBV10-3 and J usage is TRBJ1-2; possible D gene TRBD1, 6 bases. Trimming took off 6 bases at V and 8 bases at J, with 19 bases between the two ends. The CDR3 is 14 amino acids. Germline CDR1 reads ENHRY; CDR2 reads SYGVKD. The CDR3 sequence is CAIRSQQGGEGYTF. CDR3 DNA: TGTGCCATCAGATCCCAACAGGGTGGGGAAGGCTACACCTTC.

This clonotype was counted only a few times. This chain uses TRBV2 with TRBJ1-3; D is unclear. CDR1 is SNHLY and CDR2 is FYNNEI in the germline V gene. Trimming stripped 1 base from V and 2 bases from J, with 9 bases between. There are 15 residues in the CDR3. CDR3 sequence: CASSEEQAAGNTIYF. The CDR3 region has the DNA TGTGCCAGCAGTGAAGAGCAGGCAGCTGGAAACACCATATATTTT.

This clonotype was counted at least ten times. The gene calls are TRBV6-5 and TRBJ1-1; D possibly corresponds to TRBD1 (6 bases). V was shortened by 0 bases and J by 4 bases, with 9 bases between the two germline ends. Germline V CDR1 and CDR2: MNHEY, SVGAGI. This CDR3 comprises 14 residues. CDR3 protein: CASSYSGGSTEAFF. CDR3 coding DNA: TGTGCCAGCAGTTACTCGGGGGGCAGCACTGAAGCTTTCTTT.

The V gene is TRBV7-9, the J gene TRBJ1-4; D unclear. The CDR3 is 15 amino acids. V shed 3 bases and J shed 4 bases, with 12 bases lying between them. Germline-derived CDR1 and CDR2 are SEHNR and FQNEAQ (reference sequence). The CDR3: CASSFGAADNEKLFF. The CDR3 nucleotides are TGTGCCAGCAGCTTCGGAGCAGCCGATAATGAAAAACTGTTTTTT.

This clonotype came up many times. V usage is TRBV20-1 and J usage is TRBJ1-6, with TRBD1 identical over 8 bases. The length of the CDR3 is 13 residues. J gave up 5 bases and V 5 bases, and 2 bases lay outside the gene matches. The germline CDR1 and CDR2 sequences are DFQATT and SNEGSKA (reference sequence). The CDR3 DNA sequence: TGCAGTGCTCAGGGGGCCAATAATTCACCCCTCCACTTT. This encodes CSAQGANNSPLHF.

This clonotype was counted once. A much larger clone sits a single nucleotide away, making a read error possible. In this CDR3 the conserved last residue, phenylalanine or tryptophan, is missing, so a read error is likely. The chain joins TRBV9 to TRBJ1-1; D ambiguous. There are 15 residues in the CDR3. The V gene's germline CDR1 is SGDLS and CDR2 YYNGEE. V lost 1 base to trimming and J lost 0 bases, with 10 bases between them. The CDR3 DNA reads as TGTGCCAGCAGCGTAACGTCCCGCATGAACACTGAAGCTTTCCTT. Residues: CASSVTSRMNTEAFL.

The CDR3: CSVPLDGMGTEAFF. Here the CDR3 DNA reads TGCAGCGTCCCCTTAGATGGGATGGGGACTGAAGCTTTCTTT. The V gene is TRBV29-1, the J gene TRBJ1-1, with unresolved D. Per germline, CDR1 SQVTM and CDR2 ANQGSEA. The CDR3 sequence is 14 residues long. Between the trimmed V and J ends, which lost 6 bases and 5 bases, there was a span of 19 bases.

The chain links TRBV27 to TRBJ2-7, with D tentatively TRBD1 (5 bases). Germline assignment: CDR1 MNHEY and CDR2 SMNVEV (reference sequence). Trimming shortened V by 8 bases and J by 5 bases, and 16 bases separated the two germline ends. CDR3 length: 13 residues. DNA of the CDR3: TGTGCCAGCGTAGCCCCCCGACAGAACGAGCAGTACTTC. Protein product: CASVAPRQNEQYF.

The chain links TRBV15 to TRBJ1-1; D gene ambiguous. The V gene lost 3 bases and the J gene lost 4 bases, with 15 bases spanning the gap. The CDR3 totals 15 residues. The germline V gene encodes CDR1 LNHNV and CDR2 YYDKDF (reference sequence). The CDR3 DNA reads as TGTGCCACCAGCAGTGATCGCGGGGTGGGCACTGAAGCTTTCTTT. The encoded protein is CATSSDRGVGTEAFF.

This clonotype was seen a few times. The DNA of the CDR3 is TGTGCCAGCAGCCCAAGGACTAGCGGGAGTTACACCGGGGAGCTGTTTTTT. Amino acid sequence: CASSPRTSGSYTGELFF. This chain links TRBV7-2 with TRBJ2-2; the match to TRBD2 covers 13 bases. CDR1 is SGHTA, CDR2 FQGNSA, per germline. This CDR3 has 17 amino acids. With 5 bases clipped from V and 3 bases from J, the junction kept 6 bases outside the gene matches.

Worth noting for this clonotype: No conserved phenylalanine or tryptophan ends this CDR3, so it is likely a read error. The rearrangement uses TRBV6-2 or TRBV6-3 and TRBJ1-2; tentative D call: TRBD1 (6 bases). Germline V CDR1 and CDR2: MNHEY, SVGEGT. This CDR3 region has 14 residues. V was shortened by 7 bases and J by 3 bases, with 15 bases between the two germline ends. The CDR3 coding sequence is TGTGCCAGCAAGTCCGGACAGCGAGACTATGGCTACACCTGC. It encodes CASKSGQRDYGYTC.

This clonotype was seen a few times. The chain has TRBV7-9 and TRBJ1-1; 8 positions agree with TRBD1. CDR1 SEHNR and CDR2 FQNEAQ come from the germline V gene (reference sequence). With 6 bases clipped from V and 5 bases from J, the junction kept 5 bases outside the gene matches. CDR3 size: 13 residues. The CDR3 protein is CASSPTGVTEAFF. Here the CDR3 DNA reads TGTGCCAGCAGTCCGACAGGGGTGACTGAAGCTTTCTTT.

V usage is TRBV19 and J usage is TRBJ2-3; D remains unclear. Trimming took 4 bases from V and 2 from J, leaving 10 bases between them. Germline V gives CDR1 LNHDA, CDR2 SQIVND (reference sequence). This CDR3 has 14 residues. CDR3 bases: TGTGCCAGTAGTACTTTCAGCATCACAGATACGCAGTATTTT. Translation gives CASSTFSITDTQYF.

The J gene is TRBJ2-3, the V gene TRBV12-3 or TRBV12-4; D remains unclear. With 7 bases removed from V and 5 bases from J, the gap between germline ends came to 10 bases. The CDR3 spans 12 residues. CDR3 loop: CASTETKDTQYF. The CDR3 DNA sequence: TGTGCCAGCACGGAGACCAAAGATACGCAGTATTTT.

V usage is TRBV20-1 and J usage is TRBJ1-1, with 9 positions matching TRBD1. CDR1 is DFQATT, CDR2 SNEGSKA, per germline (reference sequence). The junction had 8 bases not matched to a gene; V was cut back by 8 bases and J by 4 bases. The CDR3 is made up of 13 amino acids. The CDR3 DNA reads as TGCAGTACAGGGGGCAGGTGGGGCACTGAAGCTTTCTTT. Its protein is CSTGGRWGTEAFF.

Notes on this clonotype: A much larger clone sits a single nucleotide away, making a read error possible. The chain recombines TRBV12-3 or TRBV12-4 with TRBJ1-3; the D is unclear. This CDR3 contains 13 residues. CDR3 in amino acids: CASSPGSGNAIYF. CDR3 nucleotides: TGTGCCAGCAGTCCCGGGTCTGGAAACGCCATATATTTT.

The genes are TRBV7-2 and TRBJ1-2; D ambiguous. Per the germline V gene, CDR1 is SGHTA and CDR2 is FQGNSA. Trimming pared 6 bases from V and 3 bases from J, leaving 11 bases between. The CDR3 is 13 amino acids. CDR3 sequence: CASSSSNYYGYTF. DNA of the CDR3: TGTGCCAGCAGTAGCAGCAACTACTATGGCTACACCTTC.

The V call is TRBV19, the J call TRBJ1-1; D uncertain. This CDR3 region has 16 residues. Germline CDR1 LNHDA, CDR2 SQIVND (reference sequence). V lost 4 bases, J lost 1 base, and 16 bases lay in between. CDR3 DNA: TGTGCCAGTAGTAATCCAGGTTTGGATGGGAACACTGAAGCTTTCTTT. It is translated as CASSNPGLDGNTEAFF. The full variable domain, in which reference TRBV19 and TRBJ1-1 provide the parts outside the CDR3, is DGGITQSPKYLFRKEGQNVTLSCEQNLNHDAMYWYRQDPGQGLRLIYYSQIVNDFQKGDIAEGYSVSREKKESFPLTVTSAQKNPTAFYLCASSNPGLDGNTEAFFGQGTRLTVV.

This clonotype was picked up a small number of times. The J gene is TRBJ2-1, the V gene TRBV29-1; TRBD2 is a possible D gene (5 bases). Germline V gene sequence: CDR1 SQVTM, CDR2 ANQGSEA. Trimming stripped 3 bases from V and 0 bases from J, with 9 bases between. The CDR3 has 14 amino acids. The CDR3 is CSVDRGSSYNEQFF. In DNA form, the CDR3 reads TGCAGCGTTGATCGGGGAAGCTCCTACAATGAGCAGTTCTTC.

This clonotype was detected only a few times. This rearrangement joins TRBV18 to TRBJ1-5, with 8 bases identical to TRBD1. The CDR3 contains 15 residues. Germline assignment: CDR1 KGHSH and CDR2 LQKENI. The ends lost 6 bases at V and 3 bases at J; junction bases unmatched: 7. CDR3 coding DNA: TGTGCCAGCTCCCCGGGACAGGCATACAATCAGCCCCAGCATTTT. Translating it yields CASSPGQAYNQPQHF. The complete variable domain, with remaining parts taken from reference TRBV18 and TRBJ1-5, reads NAGVMQNPRHLVRRRGQEARLRCSPMKGHSHVYWYRQLPEEGLKFMVYLQKENIIDESGMPKERFSAEFPKEGPSILRIQQVVRGDSAAYFCASSPGQAYNQPQHFGDGTRLSIL.

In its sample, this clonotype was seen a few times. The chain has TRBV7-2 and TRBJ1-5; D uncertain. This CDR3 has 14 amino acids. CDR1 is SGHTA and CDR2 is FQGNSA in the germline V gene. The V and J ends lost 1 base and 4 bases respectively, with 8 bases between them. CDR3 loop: CASSLDWTNQPQHF. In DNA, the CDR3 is TGTGCCAGCAGCTTAGATTGGACGAATCAGCCCCAGCATTTT.

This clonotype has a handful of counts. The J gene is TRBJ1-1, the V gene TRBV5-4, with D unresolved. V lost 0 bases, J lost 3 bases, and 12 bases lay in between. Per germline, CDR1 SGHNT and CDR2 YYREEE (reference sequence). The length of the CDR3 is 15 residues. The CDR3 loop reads CASSLASDSYTEAFF. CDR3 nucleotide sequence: TGTGCCAGCAGCTTGGCTTCAGACTCATACACTGAAGCTTTCTTT.

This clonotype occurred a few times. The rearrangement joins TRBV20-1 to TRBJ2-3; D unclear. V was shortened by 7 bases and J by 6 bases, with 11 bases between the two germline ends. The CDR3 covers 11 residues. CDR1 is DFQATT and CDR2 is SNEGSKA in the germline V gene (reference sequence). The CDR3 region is CSGEIVDTQYF. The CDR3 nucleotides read TGCAGTGGCGAGATAGTCGATACGCAGTATTTT.

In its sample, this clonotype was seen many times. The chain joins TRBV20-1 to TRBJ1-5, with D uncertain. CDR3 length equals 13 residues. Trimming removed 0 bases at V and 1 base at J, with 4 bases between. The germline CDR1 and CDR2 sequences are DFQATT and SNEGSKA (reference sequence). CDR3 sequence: CSAREGSNQPQHF. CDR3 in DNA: TGCAGTGCTAGAGAAGGGAGCAATCAGCCCCAGCATTTT.

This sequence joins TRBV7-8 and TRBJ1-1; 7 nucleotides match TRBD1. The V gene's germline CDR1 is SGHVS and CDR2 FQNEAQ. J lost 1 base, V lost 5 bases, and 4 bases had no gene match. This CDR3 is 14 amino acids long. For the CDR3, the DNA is TGTGCCAGCAGCCCGACAGGGCGGAACACTGAAGCTTTCTTT. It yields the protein CASSPTGRNTEAFF.